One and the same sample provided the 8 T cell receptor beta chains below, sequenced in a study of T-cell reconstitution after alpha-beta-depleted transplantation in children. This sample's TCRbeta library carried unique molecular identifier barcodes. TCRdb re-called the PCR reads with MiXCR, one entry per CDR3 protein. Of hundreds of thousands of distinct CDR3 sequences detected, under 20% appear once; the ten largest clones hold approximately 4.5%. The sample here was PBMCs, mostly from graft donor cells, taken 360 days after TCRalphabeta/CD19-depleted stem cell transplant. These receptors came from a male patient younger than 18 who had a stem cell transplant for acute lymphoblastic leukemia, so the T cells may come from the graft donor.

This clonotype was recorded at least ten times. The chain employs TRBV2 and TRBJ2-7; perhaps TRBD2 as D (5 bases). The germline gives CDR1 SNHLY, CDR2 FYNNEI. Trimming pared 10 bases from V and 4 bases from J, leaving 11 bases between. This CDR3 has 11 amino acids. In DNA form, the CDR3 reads TGTGCCACCGGAGGTGGATACGAGCAGTACTTC. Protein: CATGGGYEQYF.

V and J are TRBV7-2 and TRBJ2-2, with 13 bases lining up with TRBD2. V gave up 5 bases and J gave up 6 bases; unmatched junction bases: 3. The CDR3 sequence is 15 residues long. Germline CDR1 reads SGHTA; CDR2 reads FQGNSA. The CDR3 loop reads CASSITSGRAGELFF. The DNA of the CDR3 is TGTGCCAGCAGCATAACTAGCGGGAGGGCCGGGGAGCTGTTTTTT.

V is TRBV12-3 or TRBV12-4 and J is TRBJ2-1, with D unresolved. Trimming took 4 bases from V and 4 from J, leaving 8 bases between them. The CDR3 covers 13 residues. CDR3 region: CASSYDGYNEQFF. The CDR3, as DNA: TGTGCCAGCAGTTACGACGGGTACAATGAGCAGTTCTTC.

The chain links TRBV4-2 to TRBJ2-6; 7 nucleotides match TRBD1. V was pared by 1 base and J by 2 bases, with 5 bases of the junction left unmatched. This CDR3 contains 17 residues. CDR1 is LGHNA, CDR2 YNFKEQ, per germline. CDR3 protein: CASSQAFTGAGANVLTF. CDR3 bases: TGTGCCAGCAGCCAAGCGTTTACAGGGGCTGGGGCCAACGTCCTGACTTTC.

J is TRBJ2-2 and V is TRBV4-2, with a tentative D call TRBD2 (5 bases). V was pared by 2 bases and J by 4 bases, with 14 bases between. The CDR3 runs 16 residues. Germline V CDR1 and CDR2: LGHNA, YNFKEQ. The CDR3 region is CASSQMWRALTGELFF. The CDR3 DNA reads TGTGCCAGCAGCCAAATGTGGCGGGCTCTCACCGGGGAGCTGTTTTTT.

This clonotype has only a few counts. In DNA, the CDR3 is TGCGCCAGCAGCTTCTCACAGGGCGTTGGATTAAACTATGGCTACACCTTC. This translates into CASSFSQGVGLNYGYTF. This chain uses TRBV5-1 with TRBJ1-2, with D possibly matching TRBD1 (6 bases). V lost 2 bases, J lost 2 bases, and 19 bases lay in between. Germline values: CDR1 SGHRS, CDR2 YFSETQ. The CDR3 covers 17 residues. The variable domain in full, completed from reference TRBV5-1 and TRBJ1-2, reads KAGVTQTPRYLIKTRGQQVTLSCSPISGHRSVSWYQQTPGQGLQFLFEYFSETQRNKGNFPGRFSGRQFSNSRSEMNVSTLELGDSALYLCASSFSQGVGLNYGYTFGSGTRLTVV.

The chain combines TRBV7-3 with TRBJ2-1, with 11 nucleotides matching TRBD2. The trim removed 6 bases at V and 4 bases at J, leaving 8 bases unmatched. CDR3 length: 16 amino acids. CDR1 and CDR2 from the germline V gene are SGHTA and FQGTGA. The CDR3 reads CASSVIAGGAYNEQFF. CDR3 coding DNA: TGTGCCAGCAGTGTAATAGCGGGAGGGGCGTACAATGAGCAGTTCTTC.

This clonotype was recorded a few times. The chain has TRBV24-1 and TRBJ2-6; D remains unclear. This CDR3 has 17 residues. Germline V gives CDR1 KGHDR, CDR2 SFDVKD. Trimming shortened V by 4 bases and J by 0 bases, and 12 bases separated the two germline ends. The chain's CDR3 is CATSETRPRSGANVLTF. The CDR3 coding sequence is TGTGCCACCAGTGAGACGAGACCGCGCTCTGGGGCCAACGTCCTGACTTTC.